This T cell receptor beta chain was sequenced during a study of T cell repertoires in cytomegalovirus infection (dated by TCRdb to between 2018 and 2020). With respect to the entire study: Recently identified HLA-C-restricted CMV epitopes, whose presentation resists viral immunomodulation, were targeted by peptide stimulations together with well-studied HLA-B-restricted epitopes. Donor HLA type was relevant to the analysis, because carriage of CMV infection together with the matching HLA type was indicated by public TCR beta signatures. The study at large found these results: The ex vivo response was dominated by HLA-C-restricted CMV-specific TCR beta clonotypes, and the single most frequent clonotype in two of eight donors was supplied by these HLA-C-restricted clonotypes. Carriers of CMV infection plus the relevant HLA type were discriminated by the cumulative frequency of public TCR beta family members in the study cohort and in an independent approximately 360-donor cohort.

The sequencing machine was an Illumina HiSeq 1500. TCRdb's own reprocessing of the public reads used fastp at Q25 and MiXCR and kept productive beta chains. For every CDR3 protein sequence, its rows merge into one entry that carries the most common genes and DNA. Counted in this sample were about 150,000 distinct CDR3 sequences; roughly 32% of them appeared once. The ten largest clones add up to about 50% of the sample. This specimen's treatment or condition label, per the study, means: in vitro stimulation with specific CMV peptide epitopes to enrich CMV-specific T cells. Relative to germline, V is missing 2 bases and J is missing 5 bases, with 7 bases of the junction outside any gene match. The CDR3 holds 15 amino acids from the cysteine to the phenylalanine. CDR3 DNA only is kept here, 45 bases in frame from base 1. The germline V gene encodes CDR1 MNHEY and CDR2 SMNVEV (reference sequence). As concerns this clonotype: The target of this receptor is not known. The sample holds no much larger clone one base away, and base qualities are not on file.

The receptor was isolated from a human donor in good health (CMV status not recorded). Some clones in this sample may be carry-over from other donors' samples. The V and J segments used are TRBV27 and TRBJ2-7, with 9 bases matching TRBD1. The starting material was CD8+ T cells from cultured PBMCs, obtained from culture after CMV antigen stimulation. The encoded CDR3 is CASSLTGTGHNEQYF. The DNA sequence reads TGTGCCAGCAGTTTAACCGGGACAGGGCACAACGAGCAGTACTTC.